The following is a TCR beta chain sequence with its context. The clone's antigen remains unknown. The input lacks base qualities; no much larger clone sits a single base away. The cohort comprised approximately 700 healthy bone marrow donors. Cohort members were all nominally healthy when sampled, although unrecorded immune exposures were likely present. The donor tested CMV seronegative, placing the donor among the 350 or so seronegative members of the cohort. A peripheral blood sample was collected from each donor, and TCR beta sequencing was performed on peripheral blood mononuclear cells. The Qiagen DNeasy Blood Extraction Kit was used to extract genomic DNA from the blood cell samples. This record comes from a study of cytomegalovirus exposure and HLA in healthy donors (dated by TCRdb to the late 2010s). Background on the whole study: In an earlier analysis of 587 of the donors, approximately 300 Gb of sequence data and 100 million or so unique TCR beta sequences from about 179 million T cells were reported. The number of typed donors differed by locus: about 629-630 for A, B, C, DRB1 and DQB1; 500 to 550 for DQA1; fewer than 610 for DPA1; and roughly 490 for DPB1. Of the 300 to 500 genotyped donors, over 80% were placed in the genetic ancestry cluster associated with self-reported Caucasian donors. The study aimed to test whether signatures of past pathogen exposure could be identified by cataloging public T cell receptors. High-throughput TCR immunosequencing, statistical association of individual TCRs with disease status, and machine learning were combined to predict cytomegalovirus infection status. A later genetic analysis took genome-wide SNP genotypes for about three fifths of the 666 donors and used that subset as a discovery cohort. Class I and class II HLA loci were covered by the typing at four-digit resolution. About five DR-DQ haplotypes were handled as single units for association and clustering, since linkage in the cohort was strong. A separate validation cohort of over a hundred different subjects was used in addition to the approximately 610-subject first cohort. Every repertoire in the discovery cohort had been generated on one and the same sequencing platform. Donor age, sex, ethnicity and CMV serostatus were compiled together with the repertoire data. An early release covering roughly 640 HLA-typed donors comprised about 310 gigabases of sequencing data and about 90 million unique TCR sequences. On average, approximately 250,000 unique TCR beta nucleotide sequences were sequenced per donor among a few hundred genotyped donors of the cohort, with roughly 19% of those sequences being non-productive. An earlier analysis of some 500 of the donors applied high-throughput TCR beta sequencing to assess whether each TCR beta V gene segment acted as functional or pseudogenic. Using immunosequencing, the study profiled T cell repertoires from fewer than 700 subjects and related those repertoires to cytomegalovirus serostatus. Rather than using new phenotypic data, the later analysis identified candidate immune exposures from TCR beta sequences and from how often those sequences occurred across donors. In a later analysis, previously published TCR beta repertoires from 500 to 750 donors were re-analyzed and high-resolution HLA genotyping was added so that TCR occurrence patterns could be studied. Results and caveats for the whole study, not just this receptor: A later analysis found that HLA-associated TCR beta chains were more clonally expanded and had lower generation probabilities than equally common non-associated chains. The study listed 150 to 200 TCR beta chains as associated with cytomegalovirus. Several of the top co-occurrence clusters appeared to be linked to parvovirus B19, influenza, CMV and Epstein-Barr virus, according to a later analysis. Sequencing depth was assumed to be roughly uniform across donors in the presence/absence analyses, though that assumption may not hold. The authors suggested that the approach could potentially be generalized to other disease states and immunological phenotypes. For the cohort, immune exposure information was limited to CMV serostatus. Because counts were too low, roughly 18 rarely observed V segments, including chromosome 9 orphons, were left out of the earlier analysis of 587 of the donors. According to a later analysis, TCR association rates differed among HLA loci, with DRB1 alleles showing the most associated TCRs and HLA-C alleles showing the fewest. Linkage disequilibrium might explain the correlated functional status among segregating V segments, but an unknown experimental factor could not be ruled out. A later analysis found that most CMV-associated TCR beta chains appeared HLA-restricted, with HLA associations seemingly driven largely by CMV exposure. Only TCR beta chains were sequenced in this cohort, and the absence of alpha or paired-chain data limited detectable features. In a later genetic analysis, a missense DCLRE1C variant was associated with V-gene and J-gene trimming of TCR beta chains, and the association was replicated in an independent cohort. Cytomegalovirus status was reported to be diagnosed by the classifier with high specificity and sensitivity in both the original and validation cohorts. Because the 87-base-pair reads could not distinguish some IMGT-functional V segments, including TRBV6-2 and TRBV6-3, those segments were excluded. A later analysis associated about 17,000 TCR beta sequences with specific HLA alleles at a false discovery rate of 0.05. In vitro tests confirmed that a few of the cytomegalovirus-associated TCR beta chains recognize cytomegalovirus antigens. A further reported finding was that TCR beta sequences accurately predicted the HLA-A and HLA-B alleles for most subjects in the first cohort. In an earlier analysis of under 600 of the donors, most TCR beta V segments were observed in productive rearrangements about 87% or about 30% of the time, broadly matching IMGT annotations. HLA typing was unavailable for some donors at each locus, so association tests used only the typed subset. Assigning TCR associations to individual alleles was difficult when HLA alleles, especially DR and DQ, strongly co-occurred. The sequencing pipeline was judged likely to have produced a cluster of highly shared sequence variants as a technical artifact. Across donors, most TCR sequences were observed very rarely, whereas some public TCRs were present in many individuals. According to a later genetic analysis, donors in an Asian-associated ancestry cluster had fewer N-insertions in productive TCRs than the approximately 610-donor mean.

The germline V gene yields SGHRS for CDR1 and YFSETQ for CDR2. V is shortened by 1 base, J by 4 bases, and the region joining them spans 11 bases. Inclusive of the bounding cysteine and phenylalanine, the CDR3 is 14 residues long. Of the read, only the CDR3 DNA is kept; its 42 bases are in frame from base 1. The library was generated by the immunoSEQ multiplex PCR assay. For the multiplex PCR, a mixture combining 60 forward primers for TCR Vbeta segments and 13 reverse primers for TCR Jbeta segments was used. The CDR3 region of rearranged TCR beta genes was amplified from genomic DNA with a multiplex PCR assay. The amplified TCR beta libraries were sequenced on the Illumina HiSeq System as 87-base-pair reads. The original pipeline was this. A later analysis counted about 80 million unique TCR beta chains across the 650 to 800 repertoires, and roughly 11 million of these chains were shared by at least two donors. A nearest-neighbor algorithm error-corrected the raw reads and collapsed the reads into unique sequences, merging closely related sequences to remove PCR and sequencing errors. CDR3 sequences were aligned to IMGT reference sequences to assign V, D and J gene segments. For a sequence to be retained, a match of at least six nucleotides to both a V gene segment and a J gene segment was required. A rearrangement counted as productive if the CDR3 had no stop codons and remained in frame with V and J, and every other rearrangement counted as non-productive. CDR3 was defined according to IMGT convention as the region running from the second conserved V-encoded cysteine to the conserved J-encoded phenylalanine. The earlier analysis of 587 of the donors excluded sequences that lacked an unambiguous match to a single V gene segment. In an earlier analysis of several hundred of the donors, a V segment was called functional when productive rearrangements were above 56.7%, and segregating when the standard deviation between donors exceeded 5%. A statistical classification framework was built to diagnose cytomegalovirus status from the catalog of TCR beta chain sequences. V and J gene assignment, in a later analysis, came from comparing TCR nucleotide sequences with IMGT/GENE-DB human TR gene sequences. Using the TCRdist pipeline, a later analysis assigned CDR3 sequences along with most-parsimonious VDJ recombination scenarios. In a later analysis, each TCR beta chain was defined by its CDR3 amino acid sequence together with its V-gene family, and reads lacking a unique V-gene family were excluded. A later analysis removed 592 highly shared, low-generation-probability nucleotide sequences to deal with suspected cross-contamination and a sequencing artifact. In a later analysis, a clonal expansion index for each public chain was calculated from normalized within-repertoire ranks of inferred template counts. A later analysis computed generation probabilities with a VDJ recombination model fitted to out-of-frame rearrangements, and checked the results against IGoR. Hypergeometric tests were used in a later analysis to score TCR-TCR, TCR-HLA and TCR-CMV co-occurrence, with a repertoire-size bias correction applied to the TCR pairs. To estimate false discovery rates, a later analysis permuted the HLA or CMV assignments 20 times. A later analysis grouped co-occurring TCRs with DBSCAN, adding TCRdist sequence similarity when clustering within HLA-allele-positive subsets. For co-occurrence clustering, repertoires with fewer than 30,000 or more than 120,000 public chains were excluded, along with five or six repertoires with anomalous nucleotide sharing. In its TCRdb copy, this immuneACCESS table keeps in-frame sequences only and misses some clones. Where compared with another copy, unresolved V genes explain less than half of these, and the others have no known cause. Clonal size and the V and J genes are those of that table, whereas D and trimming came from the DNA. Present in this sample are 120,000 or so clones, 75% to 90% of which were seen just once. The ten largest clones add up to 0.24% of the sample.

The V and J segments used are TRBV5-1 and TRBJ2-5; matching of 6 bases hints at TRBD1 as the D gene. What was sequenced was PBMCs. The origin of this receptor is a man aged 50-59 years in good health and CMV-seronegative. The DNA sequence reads TGCGCCAGCAGCTTGACAGGGAACGGAGAGACCCAGTACTTC. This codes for CASSLTGNGETQYF.